The rows below give T cell receptor beta chains drawn from one sample of a study of T cell repertoires in cytomegalovirus infection. Via MiXCR, TCRdb re-called the reads, giving one row per CDR3 protein. The table shows around 70,000 distinct CDR3 sequences, with approximately 3.6% occurring only once. Material: PBMCs. The receptors come from a human donor in good health (CMV status not recorded). Some clones in this sample may be carry-over from other donors' samples. Both conserved end residues are part of each CDR3. The D gene is left open where the match is weak. Size is stated for part of the rows, as once, few or many counts, or as a class when the clone is expanded.

V gene	D gene	clone size	J gene	CDR3 DNA	CDR3 protein
TRBV7-2	TRBD1	many	TRBJ2-2	TGTGCCAGCAGCCCTAGACAGGGGTCCACCGGGGAGCTGTTTTTT	CASSPRQGSTGELFF
TRBV7-3	.	many	TRBJ1-1	TGTGCCAGCAGCTTAACGGGCAGGGGTTCTGAAGCTTTCTTT	CASSLTGRGSEAFF
TRBV7-2	.	many	TRBJ2-5	TGTGCCAGCAACCCGGGCCCAAAAGAGACCCAGTACTTC	CASNPGPKETQYF
TRBV2	.	.	TRBJ2-3	TGTGCCAGCAGTGTTGGACAAACGGGGGGCACAGATACGCAGTATTTT	CASSVGQTGGTDTQYF
TRBV7-3	TRBD2	many	TRBJ2-1	TGTGCCAGCAGCTTAAATTCCTGGGGACTTCTTAGCGGGGGCCGTTCCAATGAGCAGTTCTTC	CASSLNSWGLLSGGRSNEQFF
TRBV4-2	.	many	TRBJ1-1	TGTGCCAGCAGCCAATTTCTCCAGGGCTCTGTGGGTGAAGCTTTCTTT	CASSQFLQGSVGEAFF
TRBV7-2	.	many	TRBJ1-1	TGTGCCAGCGGGCTAGGGCAGAACACTGAAGCTTTCTTT	CASGLGQNTEAFF
TRBV20-1	TRBD2	many	TRBJ2-2	TGCAGTGCCGGGTCACCCAGCGGGAGAGACACCGGGGAGCTGTTTTTT	CSAGSPSGRDTGELFF
TRBV12-5	.	many	TRBJ2-3	TGTGCTAGTGACTTAGAAGATACGCAGTATTTT	CASDLEDTQYF
TRBV19	TRBD2	many	TRBJ2-1	TGTGCCAGTTCTAGCGGGAGGTACAATGAGCAGTTCTTC	CASSSGRYNEQFF
TRBV7-2	.	many	TRBJ1-6	TGTGCCAGCAGCTTAGGATTTGGCGGTGGTTCACCCCTCCACTTT	CASSLGFGGGSPLHF
TRBV11-2	.	many	TRBJ2-3	TGTGCCTGCCAAAGAGGAGGGGGCACAGATACGCAGTATTTT	CACQRGGGTDTQYF
TRBV7-2	.	many	TRBJ2-7	TGTGCCAGCAGCTTAGGGCCGAGCTACGAGCAGTACTTC	CASSLGPSYEQYF
TRBV7-2	TRBD2	many	TRBJ2-1	TGTGCCAGCAGCTTTGGGACAGGGCCTAGCGGGAGGGGTGAGCAGTTCTTC	CASSFGTGPSGRGEQFF
TRBV25-1	TRBD1	many	TRBJ1-2	TGTGCCAGCAGTGACCCGGCTAACAGGGGCGGCTACACCTTC	CASSDPANRGGYTF
TRBV6-2/TRBV6-3	.	many	TRBJ2-3	TGTGCCAGCAGTTATCAGCTAGGATCTACAGATACGCAGTATTTT	CASSYQLGSTDTQYF
TRBV6-2/TRBV6-3	TRBD1	many	TRBJ2-2	TGTGCCAGCAGTTCCCGACAGGGGAACACCGGGGAGCTGTTTTTT	CASSSRQGNTGELFF
TRBV7-2	.	many	TRBJ2-2	TGTGCCAGCACTCGAGGGGGGAACACCGGGGAGCTGTTTTTT	CASTRGGNTGELFF
TRBV5-5	.	many	TRBJ1-1	TGTGCCAGCAGCTTGGTTGCGGGGCATGGGAATATTGAAGCTTTCTTT	CASSLVAGHGNIEAFF
TRBV7-2	TRBD1	many	TRBJ1-4	TGTGCCAGCAGCGACGGGACAGGCTTTAATGAAAAACTGTTTTTT	CASSDGTGFNEKLFF
TRBV6-2/TRBV6-3	TRBD2	many	TRBJ2-4	TGTGCCAGCAGCATGACCGGGGGGAACATTCAGTACTTC	CASSMTGGNIQYF
TRBV11-2	TRBD1	many	TRBJ2-3	TGTGCCAGCAGCCGACAGGGTGGGGCGGTAGATACGCAGTATTTT	CASSRQGGAVDTQYF
TRBV6-2/TRBV6-3	.	many	TRBJ1-1	TGTGCCAGCAGTCCTTATCGTGGGGCCGCTGAAGCTTTCTTT	CASSPYRGAAEAFF
TRBV28	.	many	TRBJ1-5	TGTGCCAGCAGTTTAGGTTCCGGGCGTTTAAATCAGCCCCAGCATTTT	CASSLGSGRLNQPQHF
TRBV12-3/TRBV12-4	TRBD2	many	TRBJ2-5	TGTGCCAGCAGACGCTGGGGGGGAGAGACCCAGTACTTC	CASRRWGGETQYF
TRBV12-3/TRBV12-4	.	many	TRBJ1-2	TGTGCCAGCAGACGACAGGACGATGGCTACACCTTC	CASRRQDDGYTF
TRBV19	.	many	TRBJ2-1	TGTGCCAGTAGCCTCTTTCCCGGGACGAGTTCCTACAATGAGCAGTTCTTC	CASSLFPGTSSYNEQFF
TRBV28	.	.	TRBJ2-1	TGTGCCAGCAGTAAGCAGGGACTGGTCACGCGGGAGTTCTTC	CASSKQGLVTREFF
TRBV2	TRBD1	many	TRBJ1-5	TGTGCCAGCCAGGACAGGGGTTTGAGCAATCAGCCCCAGCATTTT	CASQDRGLSNQPQHF
TRBV20-1	.	many	TRBJ1-1	TGCAGTGCTACGTATAACACTGAAGCTTTCTTT	CSATYNTEAFF
TRBV27	TRBD2	few	TRBJ2-1	TGTGCCAGCAGCCAGGGGCTAGCGGGGAGGAGCAATGAGCAGTTCTTC	CASSQGLAGRSNEQFF
TRBV7-2	TRBD1	many	TRBJ2-2	TGTGCCAGCAGCTACGCAGACAGGGCCGGGGAGCTGTTTTTT	CASSYADRAGELFF
TRBV6-2/TRBV6-3	.	many	TRBJ1-1	TGTGCCAGCAGTTACTGGCAGGGCCGGGCTGAAGCTTTCTTT	CASSYWQGRAEAFF
TRBV12-3/TRBV12-4	TRBD1	.	TRBJ2-5	TGTGCCAGCAGCCTCAGGGTGGGCAGGGGGCTACAAGAGACCCAGTACTTC	CASSLRVGRGLQETQYF
TRBV7-2	.	many	TRBJ2-1	TGTGCCAGCAGCTTAGAGGGTGTGGGGGAGCAGTTCTTC	CASSLEGVGEQFF
TRBV7-2	TRBD1	many	TRBJ1-6	TGTGCCAGCAGCTTAAGGGACAGAAGATCACCCCTCCACTTT	CASSLRDRRSPLHF
TRBV7-6	.	many	TRBJ2-2	TGTGCCAGCAGCTTTCTAGCGAGCACCGGGGAGCTGTTTTTT	CASSFLASTGELFF
TRBV11-2	TRBD2	many	TRBJ2-1	TGTGCCAGCACCGGACTAGCGCCCTACAATGAGCAGTTCTTC	CASTGLAPYNEQFF
TRBV11-3	TRBD2	many	TRBJ2-7	TGTGCCAGCAGCTTCGGGCGGGAGGGCTACCACGAGCAGTACTTC	CASSFGREGYHEQYF
TRBV7-6	.	many	TRBJ2-1	TGTGCCAGCAGCTTAATCATAGGCGGCCGTGGAGACAATGAGCAGTTCTTC	CASSLIIGGRGDNEQFF
TRBV7-2	.	many	TRBJ2-1	TGTGCCAGCAGCTTAATGTACAATGAGCAGTTCTTC	CASSLMYNEQFF
TRBV12-3/TRBV12-4	.	many	TRBJ2-1	TGTGCCAGCAGCCGCGGACAGAATAACAATGAGCAGTTCTTC	CASSRGQNNNEQFF
TRBV7-2	TRBD1	many	TRBJ1-2	TGTGCCAGCAGCGGAGAGGGTTCAGGGGGGAGCGGCTACACCTTC	CASSGEGSGGSGYTF
TRBV19	.	many	TRBJ2-1	TGTGCCAGTAGTACACCCGGGCCAGGATCTGAGCAGTTCTTC	CASSTPGPGSEQFF
TRBV7-9	.	.	TRBJ2-7	TGTGCCAGCAGCTTAGATCTCGTCTCCTACGAGCAGTACTTC	CASSLDLVSYEQYF
TRBV7-8	.	many	TRBJ1-6	TGTGCCAGCAGCTCGGGGACCGCTCCCCTCCACTTT	CASSSGTAPLHF
TRBV5-5	.	many	TRBJ2-7	TGTGCCAGCAGCCAGCTCCCCAGCTCCTACGAGCAGTACTTC	CASSQLPSSYEQYF
TRBV7-2	.	many	TRBJ2-1	TGTGCCAGCTCGGTTCGGGCCTTCTTAAATGAGCAGTTCTTC	CASSVRAFLNEQFF
TRBV7-6	.	many	TRBJ2-2	TGTGCCAGCAGCTTAGCGGCGGGGACCACCGGGGAGCTGTTTTTT	CASSLAAGTTGELFF
TRBV19	TRBD1	many	TRBJ1-5	TGTGCCAGTAGTACCCCCCCGCGGGACAGGGGGGATCAGCCCCAGCATTTT	CASSTPPRDRGDQPQHF
TRBV29-1	TRBD2	few	TRBJ2-1	TGCAGCGTCGTCCTAGCGGGAGGGCCTCACAATGAGCAGTTCTTC	CSVVLAGGPHNEQFF
TRBV7-2	.	many	TRBJ1-3	TGTGCCAGCAGCTTGGTCGGAAACACCATATATTTT	CASSLVGNTIYF
TRBV19	.	many	TRBJ1-1	TGTGCCAGTAGTATGGTAGGGGCCACTGAAGCTTTCTTT	CASSMVGATEAFF
TRBV12-5	.	many	TRBJ2-7	TGTGCTGGCGGGATGGGACTTACGCCCCACGAGCAGTACTTC	CAGGMGLTPHEQYF
TRBV18	.	.	TRBJ1-2	TGTGCCAGCTCACCCGGAGTCACTGATTACTATGGCTACACCTTC	CASSPGVTDYYGYTF
TRBV4-1	TRBD2	many	TRBJ2-3	TGCGCCAGCAGCCAAGGAAATAGCGGGACATCCACAGATACGCAGTATTTT	CASSQGNSGTSTDTQYF
TRBV10-3	.	many	TRBJ2-5	TGTGCCATCAGCGCGCGGGGCCCCTCCCCGGAGACCCAGTACTTC	CAISARGPSPETQYF
TRBV7-2	TRBD1	many	TRBJ2-7	TGTGCCAGCAGCGTGACAGGGGTCGGCTCCTACGAGCAGTACTTC	CASSVTGVGSYEQYF
TRBV7-6	.	many	TRBJ2-2	TGTGCTAGCAGCCCAATTAGGGGAGGGGAGCTGTTTTTT	CASSPIRGGELFF
TRBV20-1	.	many	TRBJ2-3	TGCAGTGCCTGGGCAGGGAACACAGATACGCAGTATTTT	CSAWAGNTDTQYF